Sequencing of this TCR beta chain was carried out in a study of cytotoxic CD8 clonotypes in ibrutinib-treated CLL. Study-wide results and limits: In comparison with age-matched healthy donors, baseline clonality was higher and tracked circulating CD8+ T-cell counts.

The table came from immunoSEQ multiplex PCR; TCRdb's copy has only in-frame clones and leaves some out. The table lists around 160,000 clones, roughly four fifths of them singletons. To note about this clone: Antigen specificity is unknown.

V was trimmed by 8 bases and J by 11 bases, leaving 21 bases between them. Per germline, CDR1 MDHEN and CDR2 SYDVKM. The CDR3 is 13 amino acids. This sequence joins TRBV28 and TRBJ1-1; a weak D match, TRBD1 (5 bases). This TCR came from a human donor with chronic lymphocytic leukemia. Here the sequenced sample was PBMCs, taken after 12 months of ibrutinib treatment. Written as DNA, the CDR3 is TGTGCCAGCCGCGACTGGGACGGGGTGGCCGCTTTCTTT. This encodes CASRDWDGVAAFF.